The 2 T cell receptor beta chains below were found in one sample sequenced in a study of T cell changes during pregnancy in multiple sclerosis (dated by TCRdb to the late 2010s). Library method: the immunoSEQ multiplex PCR assay. TCRdb retrieved this table from immuneACCESS and kept in-frame rearrangements only. Not all clones are present; in checked studies, unresolved V genes account for under half, and no reason is known for the remainder. The sample table lists about 40,000 clones, around 94% of them with a count of one. The leading ten clones occupy around 1.6% of the sample. Sequencing was performed on peripheral blood, taken in the third trimester of pregnancy. These receptors were taken from a female donor with multiple sclerosis, enrolled in a pregnancy study.

The chain has TRBV28 and TRBJ2-1; 8 bases fit TRBD2. Trimming at V came to 5 bases and at J to 2 bases, leaving 5 bases not matched to a gene. CDR1 is MDHEN, CDR2 SYDVKM, per germline. The CDR3 runs 15 residues. DNA for the CDR3: TGTGCCAGCAGTATAACTAGCGGTGCCTACAATGAGCAGTTCTTC. Its translation is CASSITSGAYNEQFF.

V gene TRBV2 combines with J gene TRBJ2-7; maybe TRBD2 (5 bases). This CDR3 comprises 15 residues. Trimming took 7 bases from V and 0 from J, leaving 16 bases between them. Per the germline V gene, CDR1 is SNHLY and CDR2 is FYNNEI. The CDR3 sequence is CASKLYGVSSYEQYF. Here the CDR3 DNA reads TGTGCCAGCAAGCTCTACGGGGTTAGCTCCTACGAGCAGTACTTC.